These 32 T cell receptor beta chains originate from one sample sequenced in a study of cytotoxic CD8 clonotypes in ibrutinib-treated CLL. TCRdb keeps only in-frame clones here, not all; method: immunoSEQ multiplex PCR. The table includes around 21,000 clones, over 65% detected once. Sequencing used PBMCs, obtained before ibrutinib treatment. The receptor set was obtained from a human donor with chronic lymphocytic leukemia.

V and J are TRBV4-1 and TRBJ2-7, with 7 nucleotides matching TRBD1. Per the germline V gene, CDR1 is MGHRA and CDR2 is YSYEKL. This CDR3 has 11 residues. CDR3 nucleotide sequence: TGCACCCGACAGGGTAGAGACGAGCAGTACTTC. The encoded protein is CTRQGRDEQYF.

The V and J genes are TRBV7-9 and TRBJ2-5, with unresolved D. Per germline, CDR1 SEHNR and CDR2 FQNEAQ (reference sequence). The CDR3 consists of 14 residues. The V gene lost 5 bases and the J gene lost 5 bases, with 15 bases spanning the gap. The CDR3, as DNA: TGTGCCAGCAGCCCGAGAGACGTATGGGAGACCCAGTACTTC. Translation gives CASSPRDVWETQYF. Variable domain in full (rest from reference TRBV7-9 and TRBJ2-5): DTGVSQNPRHKITKRGQNVTFRCDPISEHNRLYWYRQTLGQGPEFLTYFQNEAQLEKSRLLSDRFSAERPKGSFSTLEIQRTEQGDSAMYLCASSPRDVWETQYFGPGTRLLVL.

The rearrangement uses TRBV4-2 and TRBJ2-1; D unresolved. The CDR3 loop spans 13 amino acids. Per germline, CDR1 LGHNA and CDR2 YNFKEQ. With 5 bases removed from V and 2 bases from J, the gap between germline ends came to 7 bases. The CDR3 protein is CASSVGTYNEQFF. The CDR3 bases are TGTGCCAGCAGCGTGGGGACCTACAATGAGCAGTTCTTC.

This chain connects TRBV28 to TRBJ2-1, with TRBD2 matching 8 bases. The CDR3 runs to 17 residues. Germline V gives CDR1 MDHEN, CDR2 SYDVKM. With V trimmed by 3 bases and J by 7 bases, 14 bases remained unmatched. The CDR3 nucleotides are TGTGCCAGCAGTTTGGTATCCGGGACTAGGGCCTTGAATGAGCAGTTCTTC. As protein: CASSLVSGTRALNEQFF.

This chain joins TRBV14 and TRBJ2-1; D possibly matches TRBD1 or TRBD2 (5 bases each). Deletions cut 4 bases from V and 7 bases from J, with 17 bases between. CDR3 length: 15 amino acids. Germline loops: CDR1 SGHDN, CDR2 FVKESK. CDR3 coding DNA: TGTGCCAGCAGCCCGGGGCTGGGTAACAGTAATGAGCAGTTCTTC. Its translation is CASSPGLGNSNEQFF.

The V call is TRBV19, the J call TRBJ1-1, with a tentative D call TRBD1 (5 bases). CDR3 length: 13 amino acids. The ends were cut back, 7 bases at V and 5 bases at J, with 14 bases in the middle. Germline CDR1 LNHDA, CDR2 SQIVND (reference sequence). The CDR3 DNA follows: TGTGCCAGTAAACCCAGGGACTGGACTGAAGCTTTCTTT. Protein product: CASKPRDWTEAFF.

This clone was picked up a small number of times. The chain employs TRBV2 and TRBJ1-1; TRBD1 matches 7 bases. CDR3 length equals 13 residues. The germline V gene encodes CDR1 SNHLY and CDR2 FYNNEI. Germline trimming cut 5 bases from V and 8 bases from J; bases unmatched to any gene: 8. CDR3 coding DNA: TGTGCCAGCAGTCGTACAGGGGACCTAGAAGCTTTCTTT. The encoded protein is CASSRTGDLEAFF.

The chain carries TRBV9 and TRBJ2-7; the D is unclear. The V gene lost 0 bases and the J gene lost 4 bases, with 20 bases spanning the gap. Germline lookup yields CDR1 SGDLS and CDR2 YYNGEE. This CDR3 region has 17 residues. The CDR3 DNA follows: TGTGCCAGCAGCGTAGGCCCTTTCATGGCTCCGGAATACGAGCAGTACTTC. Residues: CASSVGPFMAPEYEQYF. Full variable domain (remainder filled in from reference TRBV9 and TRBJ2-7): DSGVTQTPKHLITATGQRVTLRCSPRSGDLSVYWYQQSLDQGLQFLIQYYNGEERAKGNILERFSAQQFPDLHSELNLSSLELGDSALYFCASSVGPFMAPEYEQYFGPGTRLTVT.

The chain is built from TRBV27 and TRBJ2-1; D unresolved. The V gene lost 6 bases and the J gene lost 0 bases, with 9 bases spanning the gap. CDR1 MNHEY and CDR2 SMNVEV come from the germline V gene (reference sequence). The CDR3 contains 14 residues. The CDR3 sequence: CASRRISSYNEQFF. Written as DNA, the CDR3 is TGTGCCAGCAGGCGGATTAGCTCCTACAATGAGCAGTTCTTC.

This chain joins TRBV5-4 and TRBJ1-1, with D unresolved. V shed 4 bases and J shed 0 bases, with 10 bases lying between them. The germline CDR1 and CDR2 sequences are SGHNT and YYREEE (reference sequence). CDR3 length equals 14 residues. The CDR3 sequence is CASSRRLMNTEAFF. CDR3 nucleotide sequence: TGTGCCAGCAGCCGAAGACTCATGAACACTGAAGCTTTCTTT.

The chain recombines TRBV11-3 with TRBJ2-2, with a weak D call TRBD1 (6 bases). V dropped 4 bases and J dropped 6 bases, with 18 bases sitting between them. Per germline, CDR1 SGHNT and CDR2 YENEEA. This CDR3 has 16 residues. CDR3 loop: CASSSHSGTLPGELFF. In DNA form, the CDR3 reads TGTGCCAGCAGCTCCCATTCCGGGACATTACCCGGGGAGCTGTTTTTT.

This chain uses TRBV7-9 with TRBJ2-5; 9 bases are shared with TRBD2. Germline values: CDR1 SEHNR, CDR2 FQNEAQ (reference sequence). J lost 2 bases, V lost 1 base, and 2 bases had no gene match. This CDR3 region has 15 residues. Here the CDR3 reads CASSLGAGGQETQYF. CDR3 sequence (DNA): TGTGCCAGCAGCTTAGGGGCGGGAGGGCAAGAGACCCAGTACTTC. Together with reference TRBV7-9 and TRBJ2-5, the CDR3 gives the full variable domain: DTGVSQNPRHKITKRGQNVTFRCDPISEHNRLYWYRQTLGQGPEFLTYFQNEAQLEKSRLLSDRFSAERPKGSFSTLEIQRTEQGDSAMYLCASSLGAGGQETQYFGPGTRLLVL.

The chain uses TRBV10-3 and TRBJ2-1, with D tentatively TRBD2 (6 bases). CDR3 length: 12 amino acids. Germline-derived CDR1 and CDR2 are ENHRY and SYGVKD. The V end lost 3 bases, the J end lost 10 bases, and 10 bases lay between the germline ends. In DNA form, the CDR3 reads TGTGCCATCAGTGACCAGGACTACGAGCAGTTCTTC. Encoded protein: CAISDQDYEQFF.

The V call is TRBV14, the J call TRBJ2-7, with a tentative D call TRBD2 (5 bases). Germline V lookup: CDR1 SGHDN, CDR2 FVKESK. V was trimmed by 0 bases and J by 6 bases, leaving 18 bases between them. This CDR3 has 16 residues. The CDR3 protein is CASSQDRRGKWREQYF. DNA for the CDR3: TGTGCCAGCAGCCAAGATCGGCGAGGGAAGTGGCGCGAGCAGTACTTC.

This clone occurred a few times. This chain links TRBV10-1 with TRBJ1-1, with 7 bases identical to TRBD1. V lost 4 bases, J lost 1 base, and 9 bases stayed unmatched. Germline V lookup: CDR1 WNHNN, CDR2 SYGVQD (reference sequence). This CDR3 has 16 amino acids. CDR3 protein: CASSVEAGTANTEAFF. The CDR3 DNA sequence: TGCGCCAGCAGTGTAGAAGCGGGGACAGCGAACACTGAAGCTTTCTTT.

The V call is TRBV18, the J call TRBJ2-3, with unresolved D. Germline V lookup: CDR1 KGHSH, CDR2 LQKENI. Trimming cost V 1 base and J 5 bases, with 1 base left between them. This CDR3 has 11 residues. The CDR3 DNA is TGTGCCAGCTCACCACAAGATACGCAGTATTTT. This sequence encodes CASSPQDTQYF.

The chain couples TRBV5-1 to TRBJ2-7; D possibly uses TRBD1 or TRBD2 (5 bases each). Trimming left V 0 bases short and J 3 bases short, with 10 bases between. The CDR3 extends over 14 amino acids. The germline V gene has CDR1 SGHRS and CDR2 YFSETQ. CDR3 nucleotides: TGCGCCAGCAGCTTGGCCCCGGGGCACTACGAGCAGTACTTC. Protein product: CASSLAPGHYEQYF.

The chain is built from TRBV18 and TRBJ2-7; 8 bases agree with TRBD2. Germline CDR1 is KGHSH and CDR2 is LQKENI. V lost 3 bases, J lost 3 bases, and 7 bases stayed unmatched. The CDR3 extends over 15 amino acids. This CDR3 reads CASSPLAGGYYEQYF. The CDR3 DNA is TGTGCCAGCTCACCCCTGGCGGGGGGTTACTACGAGCAGTACTTC.

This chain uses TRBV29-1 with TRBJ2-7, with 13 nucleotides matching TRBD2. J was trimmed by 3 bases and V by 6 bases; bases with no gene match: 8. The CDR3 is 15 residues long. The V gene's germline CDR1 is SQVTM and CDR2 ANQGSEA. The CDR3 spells CSVLGTSGIYYEQYF. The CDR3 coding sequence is TGCAGCGTGCTCGGGACTAGCGGGATATACTACGAGCAGTACTTC.

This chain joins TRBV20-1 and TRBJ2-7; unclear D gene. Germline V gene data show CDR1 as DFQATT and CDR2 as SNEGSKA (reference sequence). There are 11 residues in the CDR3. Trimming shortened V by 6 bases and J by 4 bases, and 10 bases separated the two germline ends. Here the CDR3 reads CSADGEYEQYF. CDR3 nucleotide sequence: TGCAGTGCCGACGGAGAGTACGAGCAGTACTTC.

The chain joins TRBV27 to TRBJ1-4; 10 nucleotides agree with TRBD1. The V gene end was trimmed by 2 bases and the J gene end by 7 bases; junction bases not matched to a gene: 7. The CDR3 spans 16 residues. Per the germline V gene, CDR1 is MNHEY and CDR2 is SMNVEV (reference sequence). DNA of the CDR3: TGTGCCAGCAGTTTAATCCCGGGACAGGGGCGTGAAAAACTGTTTTTT. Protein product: CASSLIPGQGREKLFF.

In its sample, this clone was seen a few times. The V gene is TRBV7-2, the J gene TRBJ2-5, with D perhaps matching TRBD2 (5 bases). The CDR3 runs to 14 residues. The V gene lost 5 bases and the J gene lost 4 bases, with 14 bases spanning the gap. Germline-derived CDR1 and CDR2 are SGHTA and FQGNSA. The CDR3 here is CASSLQTGGETQYF. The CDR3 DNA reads TGTGCCAGCAGCCTCCAGACTGGAGGAGAGACCCAGTACTTC.

The DNA of the CDR3 is TGTGCCACCAGGGGGCCGTCCTACAATGAGCAGTTCTTC. Protein: CATRGPSYNEQFF. The chain has TRBV28 and TRBJ2-1; TRBD1 agrees at 8 bases. The CDR3 has 13 residues. Germline values: CDR1 MDHEN, CDR2 SYDVKM. V shed 10 bases and J 1 base; nucleotides not matched to a gene: 3.

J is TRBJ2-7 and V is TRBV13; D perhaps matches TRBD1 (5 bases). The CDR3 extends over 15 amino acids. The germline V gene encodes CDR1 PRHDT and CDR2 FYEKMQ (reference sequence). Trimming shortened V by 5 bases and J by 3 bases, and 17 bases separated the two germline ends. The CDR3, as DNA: TGTGCCAGCAGCCCGAGCTCCAGGCAGGGCTACGAGCAGTACTTC. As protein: CASSPSSRQGYEQYF.

CDR3 protein: CASSLLAGGYEQYF. The CDR3 DNA is TGTGCCAGCAGCTTGCTAGCGGGGGGCTACGAGCAGTACTTC. The rearrangement uses TRBV5-5 and TRBJ2-7; 11 bases are a match to TRBD2. From germline, CDR1 is SGHKS and CDR2 YYEKEE (reference sequence). The V gene end was trimmed by 1 base and the J gene end by 3 bases; junction bases not matched to a gene: 0. The CDR3 extends over 14 amino acids. Complete variable domain (other parts from reference TRBV5-5 and TRBJ2-7): DAGVTQSPTHLIKTRGQQVTLRCSPISGHKSVSWYQQVLGQGPQFIFQYYEKEERGRGNFPDRFSARQFPNYSSELNVNALLLGDSALYLCASSLLAGGYEQYFGPGTRLTVT.

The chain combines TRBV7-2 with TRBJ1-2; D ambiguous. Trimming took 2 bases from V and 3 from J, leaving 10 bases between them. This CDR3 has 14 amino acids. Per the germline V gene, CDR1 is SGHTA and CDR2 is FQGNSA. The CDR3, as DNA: TGTGCCAGCAGCTTAAGCCGTTTTGACTATGGCTACACCTTC. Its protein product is CASSLSRFDYGYTF.

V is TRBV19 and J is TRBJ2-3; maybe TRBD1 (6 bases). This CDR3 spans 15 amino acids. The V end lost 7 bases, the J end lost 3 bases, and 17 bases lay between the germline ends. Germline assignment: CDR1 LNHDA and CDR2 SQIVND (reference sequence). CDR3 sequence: CASTFEGGRTDTQYF. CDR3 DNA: TGTGCCAGTACTTTCGAAGGGGGAAGGACAGATACGCAGTATTTT.

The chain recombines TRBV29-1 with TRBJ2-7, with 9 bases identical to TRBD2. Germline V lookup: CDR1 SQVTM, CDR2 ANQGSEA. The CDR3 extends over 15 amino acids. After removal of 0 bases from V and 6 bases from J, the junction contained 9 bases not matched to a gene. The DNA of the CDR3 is TGCAGCGTTGAAGATCGGGCTAGCGGGATTATCGAGCAGTACTTC. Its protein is CSVEDRASGIIEQYF.

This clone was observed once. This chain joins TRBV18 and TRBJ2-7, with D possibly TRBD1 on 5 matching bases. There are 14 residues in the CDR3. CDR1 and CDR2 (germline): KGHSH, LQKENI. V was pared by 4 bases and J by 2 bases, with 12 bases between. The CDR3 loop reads CASSQIDSPYEQYF. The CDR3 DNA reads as TGTGCCAGCTCACAAATCGACAGTCCCTACGAGCAGTACTTC. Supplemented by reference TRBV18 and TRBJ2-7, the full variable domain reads NAGVMQNPRHLVRRRGQEARLRCSPMKGHSHVYWYRQLPEEGLKFMVYLQKENIIDESGMPKERFSAEFPKEGPSILRIQQVVRGDSAAYFCASSQIDSPYEQYFGPGTRLTVT.

The CDR3 region has the DNA TGTGCCAGCAGTGAACAACTAGCGGGAGGTAGCTCCTACAATGAGCAGTTCTTC. Residues: CASSEQLAGGSSYNEQFF. The chain is built from TRBV6-1 and TRBJ2-1, with 12 nucleotides matching TRBD2. Looked up from germline, CDR1 is MNHNS and CDR2 is SASEGT. The CDR3 length is 18 residues. V lost 2 bases and J lost 0; bases outside the gene matches: 5.

The CDR3 region is CASSAEGAGSTDTQYF. The CDR3 nucleotides are TGTGCCAGCAGCGCCGAAGGTGCGGGCAGCACAGATACGCAGTATTTT. The rearrangement links TRBV9 to TRBJ2-3; D might be TRBD2 (5 bases). The CDR3 length is 16 residues. Germline V gene lookup returns CDR1 SGDLS and CDR2 YYNGEE. The ends were cut back, 3 bases at V and 0 bases at J, with 14 bases in the middle.

CDR3 loop: CASIPGENNEQFF. In nucleotides, the CDR3 is TGTGCCAGCATTCCGGGAGAGAACAATGAGCAGTTCTTC. The chain has TRBV2 and TRBJ2-1, with D perhaps matching TRBD2 (6 bases). The germline gives CDR1 SNHLY, CDR2 FYNNEI. V was cut by 7 bases and J by 5 bases, with 12 bases left in between. This CDR3 has 13 residues.